This T cell receptor (beta chain) was recorded in a study of cytomegalovirus exposure and HLA in healthy donors. Concerning this clone: Its matching antigen is unknown.

With 60 Vbeta and 13 Jbeta primers, the PCR was carried out. Authors' analysis steps: As a later analysis found, there were 80 million or so unique TCR beta chains, of which roughly 11 million were shared. Assay used: immunoSEQ multiplex PCR; TCRdb lists only in-frame clones, some missing. That table gives V, J and clone size, and the DNA gave D and trimming. The sample shows tens of thousands of clones, around 82% of them seen only once. Germline assignment: CDR1 SGHVS and CDR2 FQNEAQ. The CDR3 totals 16 residues. J lost 9 bases, V lost 5 bases, and 14 bases had no gene match. General study results and limits: Clonal expansion, a later analysis showed, was greater in HLA-associated TCR beta chains than in equally common others. Researchers reported in a later analysis that a missense DCLRE1C variant was tied to TCR beta V- and J-gene trimming. It was taken for granted in presence/absence analyses that sequencing depth across donors was roughly uniform.

The rearrangement joins TRBV7-8 to TRBJ2-1; 9 nucleotides align to TRBD1. Material: PBMCs. The source is a woman aged 18-35 years in good health and CMV-seropositive. CDR3 sequence reads: CASSKGTGQGFFEQFF. The CDR3 nucleotides read TGTGCCAGCAGCAAGGGTACGGGACAGGGCTTTTTTGAGCAGTTCTTC.